A selection of T cell receptor beta chains follows, all from one sample in a study of blood T cell repertoires in COVID-19. Profiled with immunoSEQ multiplex PCR; TCRdb holds only in-frame clones, not every one. The repertoire has approximately 110,000 clones, around 78% of them found once; the top ten carry about 18%. What was sequenced was peripheral blood. These receptors were collected from a woman aged 60-75 years with acute or convalescent COVID-19. The CDR3 runs from the conserved cysteine through the conserved F or W. The order of the fields is V gene, clone size, D gene, J gene, CDR3 DNA, CDR3 protein. D genes are given only for firm matches. Only part of the rows carry a size: once, few, many, or a class if the clone is expanded.

TRBV6-5	.	.	TRBJ1-1	TGTGCCAGCAGTTACTCGATGGCGGGAAACACTGAAGCTTTCTTT	CASSYSMAGNTEAFF
TRBV5-1	.	TRBD1	TRBJ1-5	TGCGCCAGCATAGAGACAGGGGGCAATGGAGTAGGGCCCCAGCATTTT	CASIETGGNGVGPQHF
TRBV19	few	TRBD1	TRBJ1-2	TGTGCCAGTAGTGCATCCACCGGGACAGTGGGCTACACCTTC	CASSASTGTVGYTF
TRBV11-1	once	TRBD1	TRBJ2-1	TGTGCCAGCAGCTTAGCGGGACAGAACAATGAGCAGTTCTTC	CASSLAGQNNEQFF
TRBV7-8	.	.	TRBJ1-2	TGTGCCAGCAGCTTAGGCGACAGAACTAACTATGGCTACACCTTC	CASSLGDRTNYGYTF
TRBV30	.	.	TRBJ1-6	TGTGCCTGGGCCGAACAGGGCCCCTCAGTTTCACCCCTCCACTTT	CAWAEQGPSVSPLHF
TRBV27	.	.	TRBJ2-2	TGTGCCAGCAGTTTCCGACATGCAACCGGGGAGCTGTTTTTT	CASSFRHATGELFF
TRBV30	.	.	TRBJ1-6	TGTGCCTGGGGGGCAGGTCCTTCACCCCTCCACTTT	CAWGAGPSPLHF
TRBV9	.	.	TRBJ2-3	TGTGCCAGCAGCGTAGAGTTGGGAGGATCCACAGATACGCAGTATTTT	CASSVELGGSTDTQYF
TRBV7-8	.	TRBD1	TRBJ1-5	TGTGCCAGCAGCCGCCGGGACAGGGGAGGCCAGCCCCAGCATTTT	CASSRRDRGGQPQHF
TRBV2	.	TRBD2	TRBJ2-7	TGTGCCAGCGTGCGACTAGCTTCTTACGAGCAGTACTTC	CASVRLASYEQYF
TRBV4-1	.	TRBD1	TRBJ1-1	TGCGCCAGCAGCGCAACAGGGGTGAACACTGAAGCTTTCTTT	CASSATGVNTEAFF
TRBV6-4	.	.	TRBJ2-2	TGTGCCAGCAGTGACTCCGCGGGCATCCCCGGGGAGCTGTTTTTT	CASSDSAGIPGELFF
TRBV28	few	TRBD1	TRBJ1-6	TGTGCCAGCAGTTCCCAGACAGGGGGCAGTTCACCCCTCCACTTT	CASSSQTGGSSPLHF
TRBV5-1	.	.	TRBJ2-2	TGCGCCAGCAACGGAGACCTTAACACCGGGGAGCTGTTTTTT	CASNGDLNTGELFF
TRBV23-1	.	.	TRBJ1-3	TGCGCCAGCAGTCGCGAAGGAGGGGACTGTCCCCCTCCTAGAAACACCATATATTTT	CASSREGGDCPPPRNTIYF